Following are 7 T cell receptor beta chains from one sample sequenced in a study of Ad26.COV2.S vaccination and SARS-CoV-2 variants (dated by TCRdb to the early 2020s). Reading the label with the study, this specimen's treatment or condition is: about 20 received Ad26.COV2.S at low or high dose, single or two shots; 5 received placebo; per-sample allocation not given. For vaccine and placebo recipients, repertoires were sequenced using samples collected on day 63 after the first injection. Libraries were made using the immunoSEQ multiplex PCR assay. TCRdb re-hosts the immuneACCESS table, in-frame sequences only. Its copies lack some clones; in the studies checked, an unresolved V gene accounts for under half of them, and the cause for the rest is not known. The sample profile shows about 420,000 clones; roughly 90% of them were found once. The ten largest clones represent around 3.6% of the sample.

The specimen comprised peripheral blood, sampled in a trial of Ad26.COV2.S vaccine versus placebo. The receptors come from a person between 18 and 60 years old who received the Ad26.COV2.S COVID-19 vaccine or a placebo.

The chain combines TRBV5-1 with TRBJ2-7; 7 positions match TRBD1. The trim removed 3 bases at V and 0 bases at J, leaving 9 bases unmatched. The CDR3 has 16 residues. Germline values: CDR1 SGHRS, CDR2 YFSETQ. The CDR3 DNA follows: TGCGCCAGCAGCTGGACACAGGGGCGGTCCTCCTACGAGCAGTACTTC. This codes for CASSWTQGRSSYEQYF.

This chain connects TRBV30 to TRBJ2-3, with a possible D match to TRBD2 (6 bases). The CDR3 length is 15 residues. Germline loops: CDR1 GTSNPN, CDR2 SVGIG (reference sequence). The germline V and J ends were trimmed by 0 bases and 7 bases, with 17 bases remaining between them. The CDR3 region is CAWSVLGGDKYTQYF. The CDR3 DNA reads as TGTGCCTGGAGTGTACTCGGGGGTGATAAGTATACGCAGTATTTT.

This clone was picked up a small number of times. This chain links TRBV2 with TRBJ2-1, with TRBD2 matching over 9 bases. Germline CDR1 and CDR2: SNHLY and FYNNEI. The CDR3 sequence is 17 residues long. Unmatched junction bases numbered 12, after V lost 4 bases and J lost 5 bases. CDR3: CASSVAGGLGTNNEQFF. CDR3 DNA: TGTGCCAGCAGTGTGGCGGGGGGGCTCGGGACAAACAATGAGCAGTTCTTC.

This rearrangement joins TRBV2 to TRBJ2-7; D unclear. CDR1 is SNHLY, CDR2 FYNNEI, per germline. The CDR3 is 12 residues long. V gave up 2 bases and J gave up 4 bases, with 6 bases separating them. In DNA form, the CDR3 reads TGTGCCAGCAGTGAAACCCGGTACGAGCAGTACTTC. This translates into CASSETRYEQYF.

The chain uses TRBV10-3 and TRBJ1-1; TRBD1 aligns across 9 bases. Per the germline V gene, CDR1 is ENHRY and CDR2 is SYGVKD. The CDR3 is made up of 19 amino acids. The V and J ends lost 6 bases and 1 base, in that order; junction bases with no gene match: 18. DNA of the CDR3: TGTGCCATCAGCTCGCCTCCGGGACAGGGCTATGGGGGGAACACTGAAGCTTTCTTT. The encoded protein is CAISSPPGQGYGGNTEAFF.

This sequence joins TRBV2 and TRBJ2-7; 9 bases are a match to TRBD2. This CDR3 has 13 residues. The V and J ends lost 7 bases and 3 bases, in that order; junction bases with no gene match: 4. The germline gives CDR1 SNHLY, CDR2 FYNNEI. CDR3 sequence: CASNQAGGYEQYF. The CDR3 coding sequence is TGTGCCAGCAACCAAGCGGGGGGCTACGAGCAGTACTTC.

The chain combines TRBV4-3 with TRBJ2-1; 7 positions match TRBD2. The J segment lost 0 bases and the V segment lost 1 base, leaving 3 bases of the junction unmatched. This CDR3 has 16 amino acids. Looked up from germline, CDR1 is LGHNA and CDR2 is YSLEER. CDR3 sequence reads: CASSQGGGRSYNEQFF. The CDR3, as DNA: TGCGCCAGCAGCCAAGGGGGAGGGCGCTCCTACAATGAGCAGTTCTTC.